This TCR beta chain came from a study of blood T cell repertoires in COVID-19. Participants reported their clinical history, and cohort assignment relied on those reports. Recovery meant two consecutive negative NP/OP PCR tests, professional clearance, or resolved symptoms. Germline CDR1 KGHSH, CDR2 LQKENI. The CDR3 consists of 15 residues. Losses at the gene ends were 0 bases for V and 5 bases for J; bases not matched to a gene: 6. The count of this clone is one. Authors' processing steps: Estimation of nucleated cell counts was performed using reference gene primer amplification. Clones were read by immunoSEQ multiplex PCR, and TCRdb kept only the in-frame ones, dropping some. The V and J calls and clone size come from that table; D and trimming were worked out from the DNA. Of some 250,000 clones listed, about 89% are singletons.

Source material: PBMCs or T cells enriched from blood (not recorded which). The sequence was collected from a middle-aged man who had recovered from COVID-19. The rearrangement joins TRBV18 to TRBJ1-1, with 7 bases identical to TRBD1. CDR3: CASSPPEGARTEAFF. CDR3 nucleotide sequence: TGTGCCAGCTCACCACCGGAGGGGGCCCGGACTGAAGCTTTCTTT.